This T cell receptor beta chain emerged from a study of CXCR3-negative and CXCR3-positive naive CD8 T cells. Germline V CDR1 and CDR2: SNHLY, FYNNEI. The CDR3 sequence is 15 residues long. Libraries were UMI-labeled 5' RACE TRB cDNA. TCRdb reanalyzed the 5' RACE reads and collapses them to one entry per CDR3 protein, without DNA. This repertoire includes tens of thousands of distinct CDR3 sequences. The sequence was obtained from a human donor in good health. Some clones in this sample may be carry-over from other donors' samples. The rearrangement links TRBV2 to TRBJ2-5; the TCRdb D gene call, TRBD2, has no DNA to confirm it. The specimen sequenced was naive CXCR3- CD8+ T cells from blood. As to subset: CD45RO-CCR7+CD27+CD95- naive CD8+ T cells lacking CXCR3 (TNR3-). The chain's CDR3 is CASGPPPQYQETQYF.